Sequencing of this T cell receptor beta chain was carried out in a study of cytomegalovirus exposure and HLA in healthy donors. The study's findings and limits: Presence/absence analyses treated sequencing depth as roughly uniform across donors. Earlier results showed most TCR beta V segments being productive about 87% or about 30% of the time. Later analysis showed most CMV-associated TCR beta chains appearing HLA-restricted.

This CDR3 has 13 residues. V dropped 6 bases and J dropped 4 bases, with 9 bases sitting between them. The germline CDR1 and CDR2 sequences are MNHEY and SMNVEV (reference sequence). The PCR made use of 60 Vbeta and 13 Jbeta primers. Authors' methods: Unique TCR beta chains totaled roughly 81 million in a later count, with roughly 10 million of them shared. Profiled with immunoSEQ multiplex PCR; TCRdb holds only in-frame clones, not every one. That table gives V, J and clone size, and the DNA gave D and trimming. Seen here are about 67,000 clones, roughly nine tenths observed once, and the top ten hold 9.5% to 13%. A note on this clone: Its antigen is still unknown.

V and J are TRBV27 and TRBJ1-4; the D gene is possibly TRBD1 (6 bases). The sample taken for sequencing was PBMCs. This clonotype was sampled from a woman aged 25 to 39 in good health and CMV-seropositive. This CDR3 reads CASRTGFNEKLFF. CDR3 bases: TGTGCCAGCAGAACAGGGTTTAATGAAAAACTGTTTTTT.